Reported below is one T cell receptor beta chain. Its specificity is unknown. These data belong to a study of T cell responses to AZD1222 COVID-19 vaccine. Study observations and caveats: There were mostly white British donors and more females than males, and clonal diversity was possibly underestimated.

Profiling relied on immunoSEQ multiplex PCR, and the TCRdb table lists in-frame clones only, not all of them. This repertoire shows roughly 270,000 clones, around 93% found once; its top ten account for 0.55%. Trimming pared 7 bases from V and 0 bases from J, leaving 16 bases between. This CDR3 region has 15 residues. Germline V CDR1 and CDR2: SNHLY, FYNNEI. This chain uses TRBV2 with TRBJ2-7; a weak D match, TRBD2 (5 bases). The clonotype originates from an adult who received the AZD1222 COVID-19 vaccine. The sequences come from peripheral blood, collected 28 days after the second AZD1222 dose. The CDR3 reads CASTPGRRVSYEQYF. The CDR3 coding sequence is TGTGCCAGCACTCCTGGAAGGCGGGTCTCCTACGAGCAGTACTTC. The variable domain in full, completed from reference TRBV2 and TRBJ2-7, reads EPEVTQTPSHQVTQMGQEVILRCVPISNHLYFYWYRQILGQKVEFLVSFYNNEISEKSEIFDDQFSVERPDGSNFTLKIRSTKLEDSAMYFCASTPGRRVSYEQYFGPGTRLTVT.